This T cell receptor (beta chain) was obtained from a study of shared clonotypes between healthy human individuals. At the level of the study: CD4 naive cells filled three plates per donor, CD4 memory three, CD8 naive two and CD8 memory one.

Concerning this clone: Its antigen remains unidentified.

Overall study results and limits: Although depth was large, rarefaction showed that sequencing of the sorted subsets was incomplete.

Sequencing was performed with immunoSEQ multiplex PCR; in TCRdb, only in-frame clones are kept and a portion is missing. The table records about 2.5 million clones, approximately 90% of them present only once. Germline V lookup: CDR1 LGHNA, CDR2 YNFKEQ. Trimming stripped 1 base from V and 0 bases from J, with 12 bases between. The CDR3 loop spans 17 amino acids. The receptor comes from a man between 18 and 29 years old in good health. Some clones in this sample may be carry-over from other donors' samples. The specimen was naive CD4+ T cells from PBMCs. Subset in this sample: CD45RA+ positively selected. The chain recombines TRBV4-2 with TRBJ1-4; D gene unclear. The CDR3 DNA sequence: TGTGCCAGCAGCCAAGTTGTAGAAAGTGCAACTAATGAAAAACTGTTTTTT. Its protein product is CASSQVVESATNEKLFF.